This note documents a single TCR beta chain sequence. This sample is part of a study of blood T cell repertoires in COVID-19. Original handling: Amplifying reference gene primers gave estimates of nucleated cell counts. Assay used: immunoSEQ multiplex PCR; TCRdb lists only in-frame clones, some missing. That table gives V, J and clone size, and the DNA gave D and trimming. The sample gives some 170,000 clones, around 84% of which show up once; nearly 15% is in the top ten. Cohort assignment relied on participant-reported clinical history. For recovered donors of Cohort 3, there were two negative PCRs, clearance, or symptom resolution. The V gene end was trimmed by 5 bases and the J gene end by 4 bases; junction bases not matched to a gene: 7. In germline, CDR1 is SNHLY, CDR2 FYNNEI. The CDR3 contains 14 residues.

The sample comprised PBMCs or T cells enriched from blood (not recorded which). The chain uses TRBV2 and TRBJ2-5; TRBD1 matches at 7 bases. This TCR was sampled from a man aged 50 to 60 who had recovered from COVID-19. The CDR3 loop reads CASSKQGMGETQYF. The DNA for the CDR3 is TGTGCCAGCAGTAAACAGGGGATGGGAGAGACCCAGTACTTC.